A single sample is the source of the 30 T cell receptor beta chains below, sequenced in a study of T cell responses to AZD1222 COVID-19 vaccine. Repertoires were generated with immunoSEQ multiplex PCR, while TCRdb's copy carries only in-frame clones and drops some. The sample records about 150,000 clones, 93% being singletons. The starting material was peripheral blood, obtained on day 0 of AZD1222 vaccination. These receptor sequences come from an adult in good health.

The chain recombines TRBV5-1 with TRBJ2-7; D may be TRBD1 (6 bases). The CDR3 is 14 residues long. CDR1 and CDR2 from the germline V gene are SGHRS and YFSETQ. The V gene lost 5 bases and the J gene lost 2 bases, with 14 bases spanning the gap. The CDR3 nucleotides are TGCGCCAGCAGTGTGAACCAGGGGACCTACGAGCAGTACTTC. Residues: CASSVNQGTYEQYF. Drawing the rest from reference TRBV5-1 and TRBJ2-7, the complete variable domain is KAGVTQTPRYLIKTRGQQVTLSCSPISGHRSVSWYQQTPGQGLQFLFEYFSETQRNKGNFPGRFSGRQFSNSRSEMNVSTLELGDSALYLCASSVNQGTYEQYFGPGTRLTVT.

The rearrangement joins TRBV3-1 (or the pseudogene TRBV3-2) to TRBJ2-1; D is possibly TRBD2 (5 bases). The CDR3 runs to 13 residues. Germline V gene lookup returns CDR1 LGHDT and CDR2 YNNKEL (reference sequence). V gave up 1 base and J gave up 9 bases, with 10 bases separating them. The CDR3: CASSQARSGEQFF. CDR3 nucleotide sequence: TGTGCCAGCAGCCAAGCCAGGAGCGGTGAGCAGTTCTTC.

CDR3 amino acids: CASSLSGGGAYNEQFF. For the CDR3, the DNA is TGTGCCAGCAGTTTGAGTGGCGGGGGGGCCTACAATGAGCAGTTCTTC. The V call is TRBV6-2 or TRBV6-3, the J call TRBJ2-1; 9 nucleotides match TRBD2. Germline V CDR1 and CDR2: MNHEY, SVGEGT. This CDR3 spans 16 amino acids. J lost 2 bases, V lost 4 bases, and 6 bases had no gene match.

The CDR3 reads CASSIGDRGPKPQHF. The CDR3 DNA reads TGTGCCAGTAGTATAGGGGACAGAGGACCTAAGCCCCAGCATTTT. The rearrangement joins TRBV19 to TRBJ1-5; 7 bases are a match to TRBD1. V was clipped by 1 base and J by 8 bases; unmatched bases: 8. In germline, CDR1 is LNHDA, CDR2 SQIVND (reference sequence). CDR3 length: 15 amino acids.

The rearrangement joins TRBV3-1 (or the pseudogene TRBV3-2) to TRBJ2-7, with 8 bases matching TRBD1. From germline, CDR1 is LGHDT and CDR2 YNNKEL (reference sequence). The CDR3 sequence is 15 residues long. V was pared by 7 bases and J by 6 bases, with 14 bases of the junction left unmatched. This chain's CDR3 is CASKIGQGPFGEQYF. CDR3 DNA sequence: TGTGCCAGCAAGATTGGACAGGGACCTTTCGGCGAGCAGTACTTC.

The rearrangement joins TRBV12-3 or TRBV12-4 to TRBJ2-4; 8 bases match TRBD1. V shed 7 bases and J 13 bases; nucleotides not matched to a gene: 6. CDR3 length: 11 amino acids. CDR3 amino acids: CASTLDREQYF. Here the CDR3 DNA reads TGTGCCAGCACCCTGGACAGGGAACAGTACTTC.

The J gene is TRBJ2-5, the V gene TRBV6-5; 8 nucleotides line up with TRBD1. The CDR3 has 14 amino acids. Germline V lookup: CDR1 MNHEY, CDR2 SVGAGI. V shed 5 bases, J shed 4 bases, and the junction held 6 bases outside the gene matches. Here the CDR3 reads CASSRQGTSETQYF. In DNA, the CDR3 is TGTGCCAGCAGTAGACAGGGGACCTCAGAGACCCAGTACTTC.

V usage is TRBV11-3 and J usage is TRBJ2-7, with D perhaps matching TRBD1 (5 bases). Trimming cost V 4 bases and J 3 bases, with 28 bases left between them. Germline lookup yields CDR1 SGHNT and CDR2 YENEEA. The CDR3 totals 19 residues. CDR3 region: CASSSPRKTGHSNFYEQYF. The CDR3 DNA follows: TGTGCCAGCAGCTCCCCTCGGAAAACTGGACATTCGAACTTCTACGAGCAGTACTTC. Full variable domain (remainder filled in from reference TRBV11-3 and TRBJ2-7): EAGVVQSPRYKIIEKKQPVAFWCNPISGHNTLYWYLQNLGQGPELLIRYENEEAVDDSQLPKDRFSAERLKGVDSTLKIQPAELGDSAVYLCASSSPRKTGHSNFYEQYFGPGTRLTVT.

The CDR3, as DNA: TGTGCCAGCCAGGGGGCGAGTGCTGAAGCTTTCTTT. As protein: CASQGASAEAFF. V is TRBV6-5 and J is TRBJ1-1; 8 nucleotides match TRBD1. Germline V gene lookup returns CDR1 MNHEY and CDR2 SVGAGI. V trimming: 8 bases; J trimming: 6 bases; junction bases outside the gene matches: 5. The CDR3 has 12 residues.

The rearrangement joins TRBV28 to TRBJ2-2, with D unresolved. Trimming took 7 bases from V and 2 from J, leaving 8 bases between them. CDR3 size: 13 residues. The V gene's germline CDR1 is MDHEN and CDR2 SYDVKM. Written as DNA, the CDR3 is TGTGCCAGCATCCTGTCTAACACCGGGGAGCTGTTTTTT. This gives the protein CASILSNTGELFF.

The chain joins TRBV30 to TRBJ2-7; 8 nucleotides match TRBD2. V lost 4 bases, J lost 7 bases, and 9 bases stayed unmatched. This CDR3 contains 13 residues. Germline CDR1 and CDR2: GTSNPN and SVGIG (reference sequence). CDR3 in DNA: TGTGCCTGGACCAAGCGGGGGCCTCTGGAGCAGTACTTC. Translating gives CAWTKRGPLEQYF.

This chain links TRBV5-4 with TRBJ1-2; no firm D call. The CDR3 loop spans 14 amino acids. The germline V gene encodes CDR1 SGHNT and CDR2 YYREEE (reference sequence). With 0 bases removed from V and 2 bases from J, the gap between germline ends came to 8 bases. The CDR3 reads CASSLVLDNYGYTF. The CDR3 DNA follows: TGTGCCAGCAGCTTGGTTCTGGACAACTATGGCTACACCTTC.

The chain joins TRBV2 to TRBJ2-1; 10 bases map to TRBD2. Germline V gene data show CDR1 as SNHLY and CDR2 as FYNNEI. V lost 6 bases, J lost 5 bases, and 7 bases stayed unmatched. This CDR3 contains 15 residues. The CDR3 reads CASRITSGANNEQFF. The CDR3 DNA sequence: TGTGCCAGCAGGATAACTAGCGGGGCTAACAATGAGCAGTTCTTC.

The V gene is TRBV7-3, the J gene TRBJ1-1; D gene unclear. This CDR3 is built from 15 residues. Trimming removed 2 bases at V and 2 bases at J, with 12 bases between. In germline, CDR1 is SGHTA, CDR2 FQGTGA. CDR3 coding DNA: TGTGCCAGCAGCTTAGTAGGAGCGACCAACACTGAAGCTTTCTTT. It is translated as CASSLVGATNTEAFF. Full variable domain (remainder filled in from reference TRBV7-3 and TRBJ1-1): GAGVSQTPSNKVTEKGKYVELRCDPISGHTALYWYRQSLGQGPEFLIYFQGTGAADDSGLPNDRFFAVRPEGSVSTLKIQRTERGDSAVYLCASSLVGATNTEAFFGQGTRLTVV.

The V call is TRBV7-9, the J call TRBJ1-2; D possibly corresponds to TRBD1 (6 bases). Germline CDR1 and CDR2: SEHNR and FQNEAQ (reference sequence). V was clipped by 5 bases and J by 3 bases, with 13 bases between them. The CDR3 is made up of 14 amino acids. CDR3 amino acids: CASSPDGGDYGYTF. CDR3 nucleotide sequence: TGTGCCAGCAGCCCCGACGGGGGCGACTATGGCTACACCTTC.

Note on this clone: Different DNA sequences within this sample yield the same CDR3. The V and J genes are TRBV12-3 or TRBV12-4 and TRBJ1-2; D gene unclear. The V and J ends lost 1 base and 2 bases respectively, with 5 bases between them. This CDR3 comprises 13 residues. CDR3 in DNA: TGTGCCAGCAGTTTAGACAGAAACTATGGCTACACCTTC. Its protein product is CASSLDRNYGYTF.

The chain has TRBV4-2 and TRBJ2-1, with a tentative D call TRBD1 (5 bases). The CDR3 contains 14 residues. The V gene lost 0 bases and the J gene lost 10 bases, with 13 bases spanning the gap. In germline, CDR1 is LGHNA, CDR2 YNFKEQ. CDR3 nucleotide sequence: TGTGCCAGCAGCCAAGATTGGGCTGACAGCGAGCAGTTCTTC. Translated, it gives CASSQDWADSEQFF.

This sequence joins TRBV7-9 and TRBJ1-2, with unresolved D. V was pared by 1 base and J by 2 bases, with 11 bases between. Looked up from germline, CDR1 is SEHNR and CDR2 is FQNEAQ (reference sequence). The CDR3 contains 15 residues. CDR3 loop: CASSLVREGNYGYTF. CDR3 nucleotides: TGTGCCAGCAGCTTAGTAAGGGAAGGGAACTATGGCTACACCTTC.

V is TRBV1 and J is TRBJ2-3; TRBD2 is taken as the D call from the table, unchecked against the DNA. TRBV1 is labeled a pseudogene. CDR3 length: 15 amino acids. DNA for the CDR3: TGCACCAGCAGCCAAGATTCGCAGGAGGAGGATACGCAGTATTTT. This gives the protein CTSSQDSQEEDTQYF.

V and J are TRBV6-2 or TRBV6-3 and TRBJ1-1; maybe TRBD1 (5 bases). The CDR3 sequence is 16 residues long. Trimming took 6 bases from V and 6 from J, leaving 23 bases between them. Germline V lookup: CDR1 MNHEY, CDR2 SVGEGT. The chain's CDR3 is CASSSREYRTGPEAFF. The CDR3, as DNA: TGTGCCAGCAGCTCTCGGGAATACCGAACAGGCCCTGAAGCTTTCTTT.

This sequence joins TRBV4-1 and TRBJ1-3, with unresolved D. Germline CDR1 MGHRA, CDR2 YSYEKL. V lost 3 bases and J 4 bases, leaving 16 bases between the germline ends. This CDR3 is built from 16 residues. The DNA of the CDR3 is TGCGCCAGCAGCCACGGACTTTCCCCTACAGGAAACACCATATATTTT. This encodes CASSHGLSPTGNTIYF.

The genes are TRBV27 and TRBJ1-1; 7 nucleotides align to TRBD1. The CDR3 has 13 amino acids. Germline-derived CDR1 and CDR2 are MNHEY and SMNVEV (reference sequence). Unmatched junction bases numbered 7, after V lost 6 bases and J lost 6 bases. The CDR3 DNA follows: TGTGCCAGCAGGTTACAGGGGTCGGCTGAAGCTTTCTTT. It specifies CASRLQGSAEAFF.

This clone was found once. The V gene is TRBV11-3, the J gene TRBJ1-1; possibly TRBD1 for D (6 bases). The CDR3 extends over 15 amino acids. V dropped 3 bases and J dropped 7 bases, with 18 bases sitting between them. The germline CDR1 and CDR2 sequences are SGHNT and YENEEA. CDR3 sequence reads: CASSFLQGRMGEAFF. In DNA, the CDR3 is TGTGCCAGCAGCTTTTTACAGGGTCGAATGGGTGAAGCTTTCTTT.

V and J are TRBV27 and TRBJ2-1; D gene unclear. Trimming pared 8 bases from V and 7 bases from J, leaving 18 bases between. Germline V lookup: CDR1 MNHEY, CDR2 SMNVEV (reference sequence). CDR3 length: 14 amino acids. The chain's CDR3 is CASGLNSEFNEQFF. The CDR3 nucleotides read TGTGCCAGCGGATTAAACTCGGAGTTTAATGAGCAGTTCTTC.

This clone was found once. The V call is TRBV30, the J call TRBJ1-4, with D hard to call. CDR1 and CDR2 (germline): GTSNPN, SVGIG (reference sequence). Trimming stripped 1 base from V and 6 bases from J, with 12 bases between. The CDR3 runs to 14 residues. The CDR3 DNA sequence: TGTGCCTGGAGTGGTCAACGCGGCTATGAAAAACTGTTTTTT. It codes for CAWSGQRGYEKLFF.

This chain connects TRBV11-1 to TRBJ2-1; the D gene could be TRBD1 or TRBD2 (6 bases each). The CDR3 runs to 15 residues. Between the trimmed V and J ends, which lost 4 bases and 10 bases, there was a span of 20 bases. Germline assignment: CDR1 SGHAT and CDR2 FQDESV (reference sequence). This chain's CDR3 is CASSSFFGGGTEQFF. CDR3 nucleotide sequence: TGTGCCAGCAGCTCCTTTTTCGGAGGGGGGACCGAGCAGTTCTTC.

V is TRBV5-1 and J is TRBJ1-1; TRBD1 aligns across 9 bases. The CDR3 runs to 20 residues. The germline V gene encodes CDR1 SGHRS and CDR2 YFSETQ. Germline trimming cut 4 bases from V and 3 bases from J; bases unmatched to any gene: 22. DNA of the CDR3: TGCGCCAGCAGCCCAGACCCTCTTTTGACAGGGGGGTTTGGATACACTGAAGCTTTCTTT. It translates to CASSPDPLLTGGFGYTEAFF.

The genes are TRBV18 and TRBJ1-4; D remains ambiguous. Per the germline V gene, CDR1 is KGHSH and CDR2 is LQKENI. V lost 0 bases to trimming and J lost 7 bases, with 9 bases between them. CDR3 length: 14 amino acids. CDR3 DNA sequence: TGTGCCAGCTCACCACCGAGTGTTAGTGAAAAACTGTTTTTT. Its protein is CASSPPSVSEKLFF.

The chain has TRBV5-1 and TRBJ1-4; D perhaps matches TRBD1 (5 bases). Germline V gene data show CDR1 as SGHRS and CDR2 as YFSETQ. V was clipped by 3 bases and J by 0 bases, with 9 bases between them. The CDR3 covers 15 residues. The CDR3, as DNA: TGCGCCAGCAGCTCGACAGACGCAACTAATGAAAAACTGTTTTTT. Protein product: CASSSTDATNEKLFF. The full variable domain, completed using reference TRBV5-1 and TRBJ1-4, is KAGVTQTPRYLIKTRGQQVTLSCSPISGHRSVSWYQQTPGQGLQFLFEYFSETQRNKGNFPGRFSGRQFSNSRSEMNVSTLELGDSALYLCASSSTDATNEKLFFGSGTQLSVL.

This rearrangement joins TRBV27 to TRBJ1-5, with D uncertain. Trimming took 3 bases from V and 7 from J, leaving 16 bases between them. CDR1 MNHEY and CDR2 SMNVEV come from the germline V gene (reference sequence). The CDR3 is 15 residues long. CDR3 loop: CASSFYGGVPQPQHF. CDR3 DNA: TGTGCCAGCAGTTTTTATGGAGGAGTCCCCCAGCCCCAGCATTTT.